This is a list of T cell receptor beta chains from one sample in a study of T cell changes during pregnancy in multiple sclerosis. The table came from immunoSEQ multiplex PCR; TCRdb's copy has only in-frame clones and leaves some out. Seen here are 40,000 or so clones, roughly 90% observed once, and the top ten hold 5% to 5.5%. The sequenced sample was peripheral blood, obtained in the third trimester of pregnancy. The receptors stem from a female donor in good health, enrolled as a control in a pregnancy study. Both conserved end residues are part of each CDR3. The D gene is left open where the match is weak. Clone size appears in some rows only: once, few, many, or a class for an expanded clone.

cdr3_aa	cdr3_nt	d_call	j_call	clone_size	v_call
CASSLRDRAYEQYF	TGTGCCAGCAGTCTCCGGGACAGGGCTTACGAGCAGTACTTC	TRBD1	TRBJ2-7	NA	TRBV27
CATLAGGPNEQFF	TGTGCCACCTTAGCGGGAGGGCCAAATGAGCAGTTCTTC	TRBD2	TRBJ2-1	NA	TRBV10-3
CASSFGLAVDTQYF	TGTGCCAGCAGTTTTGGCCTAGCGGTAGATACGCAGTATTTT	TRBD2	TRBJ2-3	NA	TRBV27
CASTTGQKNSPLHF	TGTGCCAGCACCACTGGACAGAAAAATTCACCCCTCCACTTT	NA	TRBJ1-6	NA	TRBV2
CASSLDGGLADPFF	TGTGCCAGCAGCTTAGATGGGGGACTAGCTGATCCGTTCTTC	TRBD2	TRBJ2-1	NA	TRBV7-9
CASSATGLFNSPLHF	TGTGCCAGCAGCGCGACGGGACTTTTTAATTCACCCCTCCACTTT	NA	TRBJ1-6	once	TRBV9
CASTRGISNQPQHF	TGTGCCAGCACTCGGGGGATAAGCAATCAGCCCCAGCATTTT	NA	TRBJ1-5	NA	TRBV6-1
CASRRTGAHEAFF	TGTGCCAGCAGAAGGACAGGGGCCCATGAAGCTTTCTTT	TRBD1	TRBJ1-1	NA	TRBV6-5
CATSRGGGYNQPQHF	TGTGCCACCAGCAGAGGAGGGGGTTACAATCAGCCCCAGCATTTT	NA	TRBJ1-5	NA	TRBV15
CASSQAGTGTSPLHF	TGTGCTAGCAGCCAAGCCGGGACAGGGACTTCACCCCTCCACTTT	TRBD1	TRBJ1-6	few	TRBV7-7
CASSPRQEAPQHF	TGTGCCAGCAGCCCCCGACAGGAGGCGCCCCAGCATTTT	NA	TRBJ1-5	NA	TRBV5-6
CASSPQRGSTDTQYF	TGTGCCAGCAGTCCACAACGGGGGTCCACAGATACGCAGTATTTT	NA	TRBJ2-3	NA	TRBV6-4
CASGSLERGLPRETQYF	TGTGCTAGTGGTTCCCTTGAGCGGGGGCTTCCAAGGGAGACCCAGTACTTC	TRBD2	TRBJ2-5	NA	TRBV12-5
CASSSAGTNTGELFF	TGTGCCAGCAGCTCCGCAGGGACGAACACCGGGGAGCTGTTTTTT	NA	TRBJ2-2	NA	TRBV11-3
CASSEGIVGTNEKLFF	TGTGCCAGCTCGGAGGGGATAGTTGGTACTAATGAAAAACTGTTTTTT	NA	TRBJ1-4	NA	TRBV2
CASSGDRGIMNTEAFF	TGTGCCAGCTCAGGGGACAGGGGGATCATGAACACTGAAGCTTTCTTT	TRBD1	TRBJ1-1	few	TRBV18
CATSRDLAGGPQLYEQYF	TGTGCCACCAGCAGAGACCTAGCGGGGGGTCCCCAGCTATACGAGCAGTACTTC	TRBD2	TRBJ2-7	once	TRBV15
CASSLTGTNEQYF	TGTGCCAGCAGCTTGACAGGCACCAACGAGCAGTACTTC	NA	TRBJ2-7	NA	TRBV5-5
CASNKPGTGPTYGYTF	TGTGCCAGCAACAAACCCGGGACAGGACCTACCTATGGCTACACCTTC	TRBD1	TRBJ1-2	once	TRBV5-5
CASSPGGTTEAFF	TGTGCCAGCTCACCTGGGGGGACCACTGAAGCTTTCTTT	NA	TRBJ1-1	NA	TRBV18
CASKSGSGAYEQYF	TGCGCCAGCAAAAGTGGTAGCGGGGCCTACGAGCAGTACTTC	TRBD2	TRBJ2-7	NA	TRBV5-1
CASSTDRTYNQPQHF	TGTGCCAGCAGTACCGACAGAACCTACAATCAGCCCCAGCATTTT	NA	TRBJ1-5	NA	TRBV28
CASRRDRLNTEAFF	TGTGCCAGCAGGAGGGACAGGTTAAACACTGAAGCTTTCTTT	TRBD1	TRBJ1-1	NA	TRBV27
CASSQGPYEQYF	TGTGCCAGCAGCCAGGGGCCCTACGAGCAGTACTTC	NA	TRBJ2-7	NA	TRBV16
CASRLSSYNSPLHF	TGTGCCAGCAGGCTGAGCTCCTATAATTCACCCCTCCACTTT	NA	TRBJ1-6	NA	TRBV28
CASSGQINQPQHF	TGTGCCAGCAGTGGACAGATCAATCAGCCCCAGCATTTT	NA	TRBJ1-5	NA	TRBV27
CASSLLAGGHNEQFF	TGTGCCAGCAGCTTACTAGCGGGAGGCCACAATGAGCAGTTCTTC	TRBD2	TRBJ2-1	NA	TRBV5-6
CASSLAYQETQYF	TGTGCCAGCAGCTTAGCGTACCAAGAGACCCAGTACTTC	NA	TRBJ2-5	NA	TRBV7-3
CASSRTGGWGYTF	TGTGCCAGCAGCCGAACGGGGGGCTGGGGCTACACCTTC	NA	TRBJ1-2	NA	TRBV5-4
CAWKRGTGTSYGYTF	TGTGCCTGGAAGAGGGGGACAGGGACAAGTTATGGCTACACCTTC	TRBD1	TRBJ1-2	NA	TRBV30